The rows below give T cell receptor beta chains drawn from one sample of a study of blood T cell repertoires in COVID-19. Here immunoSEQ multiplex PCR was the method, and the copy in TCRdb shows in-frame clones only, minus some. The profile shows tens of thousands of clones, approximately 79% of them singletons. The specimen was peripheral blood. Receptors were obtained from an elderly woman with active or convalescent COVID-19. Both conserved end residues are part of each CDR3. The order of the fields is D gene, J gene, V gene, clone size, CDR3 protein, CDR3 DNA. The D gene is left open where the match is weak. Only some rows state a clone size, as once, few, many or a class for expanded clones.

d_gene: .
j_gene: TRBJ2-5
v_gene: TRBV6-1
abundance: .
CDR3aa: CASSEARTAYQETQYF
CDR3nt: TGTGCCAGCAGTGAAGCGAGGACAGCATACCAAGAGACCCAGTACTTC

d_gene: TRBD1
j_gene: TRBJ1-1
v_gene: TRBV29-1
abundance: .
CDR3aa: CSDSSGQGYTEAFF
CDR3nt: TGCAGCGATTCCAGCGGACAGGGCTACACTGAAGCTTTCTTT

d_gene: .
j_gene: TRBJ1-2
v_gene: TRBV5-1
abundance: once
CDR3aa: CASSLVIAGPYGYTF
CDR3nt: TGCGCCAGCAGCTTAGTGATCGCAGGGCCCTATGGCTACACCTTC

d_gene: .
j_gene: TRBJ1-2
v_gene: TRBV6-1
abundance: .
CDR3aa: CASSEASGGNGYTF
CDR3nt: TGTGCCAGCAGTGAAGCCTCGGGGGGTAACGGCTACACCTTC

d_gene: .
j_gene: TRBJ1-1
v_gene: TRBV5-1
abundance: .
CDR3aa: CASSLEAGAMNTEAFF
CDR3nt: TGCGCCAGCAGCTTGGAGGCAGGGGCCATGAACACTGAAGCTTTCTTT

d_gene: TRBD2
j_gene: TRBJ2-3
v_gene: TRBV5-1
abundance: .
CDR3aa: CASSLTSGGRTDTQYF
CDR3nt: TGCGCCAGCAGCTTGACTAGCGGGGGCCGCACAGATACGCAGTATTTT

d_gene: .
j_gene: TRBJ1-2
v_gene: TRBV7-2
abundance: .
CDR3aa: CASSLVPRVLKYGYTF
CDR3nt: TGTGCCAGCAGCCTTGTGCCCAGGGTCCTAAAATATGGCTACACCTTC

d_gene: .
j_gene: TRBJ1-1
v_gene: TRBV4-3
abundance: .
CDR3aa: CASRPVGGEAFF
CDR3nt: TGCGCCAGCAGACCAGTAGGGGGTGAAGCTTTCTTT

d_gene: .
j_gene: TRBJ1-2
v_gene: TRBV29-1
abundance: .
CDR3aa: CSVVKSPYGYTF
CDR3nt: TGCAGCGTTGTTAAATCTCCCTATGGCTACACCTTC

d_gene: .
j_gene: TRBJ2-7
v_gene: TRBV3-1/TRBV3-2
abundance: .
CDR3aa: CASSQGPGPYEQYF
CDR3nt: TGTGCCAGCAGCCAAGGTCCAGGGCCCTACGAGCAGTACTTC

d_gene: .
j_gene: TRBJ1-1
v_gene: TRBV27
abundance: .
CDR3aa: CASTNPVGTEAFF
CDR3nt: TGTGCCAGTACTAACCCGGTGGGCACTGAAGCTTTCTTT

d_gene: .
j_gene: TRBJ1-5
v_gene: TRBV19
abundance: .
CDR3aa: CASKGGAGYQPQHF
CDR3nt: TGTGCCAGTAAGGGTGGGGCAGGGTATCAGCCCCAGCATTTT

d_gene: TRBD1
j_gene: TRBJ2-7
v_gene: TRBV6-5
abundance: .
CDR3aa: CASSYSRQGDYEQYF
CDR3nt: TGTGCCAGCAGTTACTCCCGGCAGGGGGACTACGAGCAGTACTTC

d_gene: .
j_gene: TRBJ2-3
v_gene: TRBV7-3
abundance: .
CDR3aa: CASSLMADTQYF
CDR3nt: TGTGCCAGCAGCTTAATGGCCGATACGCAGTATTTT

d_gene: .
j_gene: TRBJ1-2
v_gene: TRBV7-2
abundance: .
CDR3aa: CASSYQGTTNYGYTF
CDR3nt: TGTGCCAGCAGTTACCAGGGAACTACTAACTATGGCTACACCTTC

d_gene: TRBD1
j_gene: TRBJ2-7
v_gene: TRBV5-1
abundance: .
CDR3aa: CASSTGQVVEQYF
CDR3nt: TGCGCCAGCAGCACCGGACAGGTCGTCGAGCAGTACTTC

d_gene: TRBD1
j_gene: TRBJ1-1
v_gene: TRBV6-5
abundance: once
CDR3aa: CASSYSDRAQDTEAFF
CDR3nt: TGTGCCAGCAGTTACAGCGACAGGGCGCAGGACACTGAAGCTTTCTTT

d_gene: TRBD2
j_gene: TRBJ2-3
v_gene: TRBV6-2/TRBV6-3
abundance: few
CDR3aa: CASSRDGRTQSTDTQYF
CDR3nt: TGTGCCAGCAGTAGGGACGGGAGGACCCAAAGCACAGATACGCAGTATTTT

d_gene: .
j_gene: TRBJ2-5
v_gene: TRBV19
abundance: .
CDR3aa: CASSMAGAPSLQETQYF
CDR3nt: TGTGCCAGTAGTATGGCTGGGGCCCCCTCCCTCCAAGAGACCCAGTACTTC

d_gene: TRBD1
j_gene: TRBJ1-1
v_gene: TRBV29-1
abundance: .
CDR3aa: CSIRGARSGNTEAFF
CDR3nt: TGCTCTATCAGGGGGGCGCGATCAGGGAACACTGAAGCTTTCTTT

d_gene: TRBD1
j_gene: TRBJ1-2
v_gene: TRBV4-1
abundance: few
CDR3aa: CASSHEQGAIGRRSGYTF
CDR3nt: TGCGCCAGCAGCCATGAACAGGGGGCAATCGGGCGGAGGAGTGGCTACACCTTC

d_gene: TRBD2
j_gene: TRBJ2-1
v_gene: TRBV19
abundance: .
CDR3aa: CASRPVGTSGTYEQFF
CDR3nt: TGTGCCAGTAGGCCAGTTGGGACTAGCGGGACCTATGAGCAGTTCTTC

d_gene: TRBD1
j_gene: TRBJ2-5
v_gene: TRBV10-3
abundance: .
CDR3aa: CAISESTGQGAQETQYF
CDR3nt: TGTGCCATCAGTGAGTCAACGGGACAGGGGGCCCAAGAGACCCAGTACTTC

d_gene: TRBD1
j_gene: TRBJ1-5
v_gene: TRBV5-1
abundance: .
CDR3aa: CASSFTGGNQPQHF
CDR3nt: TGCGCCAGCAGCTTTACAGGGGGCAATCAGCCCCAGCATTTT

d_gene: TRBD2
j_gene: TRBJ2-1
v_gene: TRBV5-8
abundance: .
CDR3aa: CASSFLAGGPRNEQFF
CDR3nt: TGTGCCAGCAGCTTTCTAGCGGGGGGCCCTAGAAATGAGCAGTTCTTC